This T cell receptor (beta chain) derives from a study of T cell responses to AZD1222 COVID-19 vaccine. The CDR3 contains 14 residues. Trimming shortened V by 2 bases and J by 1 base, and 9 bases separated the two germline ends. Germline V gene lookup returns CDR1 SEHNR and CDR2 FQNEAQ (reference sequence). The repertoire was sequenced with immunoSEQ multiplex PCR; TCRdb's copy has only in-frame clones and lacks some. The sample carries around 120,000 clones, approximately 91% recorded once. The rearrangement joins TRBV7-9 to TRBJ2-7; D possibly matches TRBD1 or TRBD2 (5 bases each). The TCR was taken from an adult in good health. The input for sequencing was peripheral blood, taken on day 0 of AZD1222 vaccination. CDR3: CASSLRGESYEQYF. CDR3 bases: TGTGCCAGCAGCTTACGAGGGGAATCCTACGAGCAGTACTTC. Together with reference TRBV7-9 and TRBJ2-7, the CDR3 gives the full variable domain: DTGVSQNPRHKITKRGQNVTFRCDPISEHNRLYWYRQTLGQGPEFLTYFQNEAQLEKSRLLSDRFSAERPKGSFSTLEIQRTEQGDSAMYLCASSLRGESYEQYFGPGTRLTVT.